What follows are 18 T cell receptor beta chains derived from one specimen sequenced in a study of OX40 agonist ivuxolimab in advanced cancers. Produced via immunoSEQ multiplex PCR; TCRdb's table is partial and in-frame only. The sample lists some 97,000 clones; 90% were seen once. Source: CD4+ or CD8+ T cells sorted from blood, taken in a trial of the OX40 agonist ivuxolimab. Every receptor here comes from an adult with an advanced solid tumor such as melanoma, head and neck, liver or kidney cancer.

This chain joins TRBV5-4 and TRBJ2-7, with 11 positions matching TRBD1. This CDR3 contains 14 residues. The trim removed 4 bases at V and 2 bases at J, leaving 2 bases unmatched. From germline, CDR1 is SGHNT and CDR2 YYREEE (reference sequence). The CDR3 is CASSQGQGAYEQYF. CDR3 nucleotides: TGTGCCAGCAGCCAGGGACAGGGGGCCTACGAGCAGTACTTC.

The V and J genes are TRBV5-6 and TRBJ2-7; tentatively, D is TRBD1 (6 bases). The CDR3 sequence is 15 residues long. Germline V gene data show CDR1 as SGHDT and CDR2 as YYEEEE. With 3 bases removed from V and 2 bases from J, the gap between germline ends came to 15 bases. DNA for the CDR3: TGTGCCAGCAGCTCCAATATCGAGGGGGCCTACGAGCAGTACTTC. Protein product: CASSSNIEGAYEQYF.

This clone was found a few times. This chain joins TRBV25-1 and TRBJ2-7, with D tentatively TRBD1 (5 bases). V lost 6 bases, J lost 0 bases, and 9 bases lay in between. This CDR3 has 13 residues. Germline-derived CDR1 and CDR2 are MGHDK and SYGVNS. This CDR3 reads CASSDSISYEQYF. Written as DNA, the CDR3 is TGTGCCAGCAGCGACAGTATCTCCTACGAGCAGTACTTC.

This sequence joins TRBV25-1 and TRBJ2-1; unclear D gene. CDR1 and CDR2 from the germline V gene are MGHDK and SYGVNS. CDR3 length equals 14 residues. Between the trimmed V and J ends, which lost 9 bases and 1 base, there was a span of 13 bases. The CDR3 nucleotides are TGTGCCAGTGCTACGACGAATTCCTACAATGAGCAGTTCTTC. Translating gives CASATTNSYNEQFF.

The CDR3 region is CASSLVQGATEAFF. The CDR3 DNA reads as TGCGCCAGCAGCCTTGTTCAGGGGGCGACTGAAGCTTTCTTT. This rearrangement joins TRBV5-1 to TRBJ1-1, with 8 bases lining up with TRBD1. This CDR3 comprises 14 residues. Germline V gene sequence: CDR1 SGHRS, CDR2 YFSETQ. Losses at the gene ends were 4 bases for V and 5 bases for J; bases not matched to a gene: 7.

This clone appeared once. The chain joins TRBV7-3 to TRBJ2-1; TRBD1 agrees at 8 bases. This CDR3 is built from 15 residues. Germline V gene lookup returns CDR1 SGHTA and CDR2 FQGTGA. V shed 4 bases, J shed 5 bases, and the junction held 7 bases outside the gene matches. CDR3 sequence reads: CASSSTGEIHNEQFF. CDR3 nucleotides: TGTGCCAGCAGCTCGACAGGGGAGATTCACAATGAGCAGTTCTTC.

The rearrangement uses TRBV2 and TRBJ2-4; 7 positions agree with TRBD2. This CDR3 comprises 14 residues. Germline V gene sequence: CDR1 SNHLY, CDR2 FYNNEI. The V segment lost 4 bases and the J segment 3 bases; nucleotides outside the gene matches: 3. The CDR3 DNA sequence: TGTGCCAGCAGTGGACTAGCAGTCAAAAACATTCAGTACTTC. It encodes CASSGLAVKNIQYF.

The chain couples TRBV19 to TRBJ2-5, with 7 bases aligning to TRBD2. Germline values: CDR1 LNHDA, CDR2 SQIVND (reference sequence). This CDR3 has 13 amino acids. Trimming took 3 bases from V and 3 from J; bases not matched to a gene: 1. The CDR3 coding sequence is TGTGCCAGTAGTATCCTAGCGGAAGAGACCCAGTACTTC. Translation gives CASSILAEETQYF.

In its sample, this clone was seen a few times. The chain has TRBV7-9 and TRBJ2-5, with TRBD1 identical over 8 bases. This CDR3 contains 18 residues. After removal of 1 base from V and 5 bases from J, the junction contained 15 bases not matched to a gene. The germline V gene has CDR1 SEHNR and CDR2 FQNEAQ (reference sequence). The CDR3 is CASSLGAGGQGFMETQYF. The CDR3 region has the DNA TGTGCCAGCAGCTTAGGCGCAGGTGGACAGGGTTTTATGGAGACCCAGTACTTC.

This rearrangement joins TRBV5-6 to TRBJ2-1, with TRBD2 identical over 7 bases. Germline CDR1 reads SGHDT; CDR2 reads YYEEEE. J was trimmed by 13 bases and V by 0 bases; bases with no gene match: 10. CDR3 size: 14 residues. The CDR3 DNA is TGTGCCAGCAGCTTGGTTAGCGCGGGAGAAATACAGTTCTTC. This encodes CASSLVSAGEIQFF.

The chain carries TRBV18 and TRBJ2-3; TRBD2 aligns across 8 bases. The J segment lost 0 bases and the V segment lost 3 bases, leaving 5 bases of the junction unmatched. This CDR3 is 16 amino acids long. The germline CDR1 and CDR2 sequences are KGHSH and LQKENI. CDR3 amino acids: CASSPLSGASTDTQYF. DNA for the CDR3: TGTGCCAGCTCACCGCTTAGCGGGGCTAGCACAGATACGCAGTATTTT.

This clone has just one count. The chain has TRBV5-6 and TRBJ2-5; D is perhaps TRBD1 (6 bases). CDR3 length equals 14 residues. In germline, CDR1 is SGHDT, CDR2 YYEEEE. V was clipped by 4 bases and J by 2 bases, with 12 bases between them. The CDR3 is CASSRTGLQETQYF. The CDR3 coding sequence is TGTGCCAGCAGCCGTACAGGGTTACAAGAGACCCAGTACTTC.

The chain joins TRBV7-8 to TRBJ2-4; the D gene is possibly TRBD1 (6 bases). With 1 base removed from V and 5 bases from J, the gap between germline ends came to 6 bases. Germline V gene data show CDR1 as SGHVS and CDR2 as FQNEAQ. The length of the CDR3 is 13 residues. Written as DNA, the CDR3 is TGTGCCAGCAGCTTAGGACAGGAAAACATTCAGTACTTC. As protein: CASSLGQENIQYF.

The chain combines TRBV28 with TRBJ2-5; 9 bases align to TRBD2. The CDR3 covers 16 residues. Germline assignment: CDR1 MDHEN and CDR2 SYDVKM. The junction had 8 bases not matched to a gene; V was cut back by 0 bases and J by 6 bases. The CDR3 bases are TGTGCCAGCAGTTTATGGGGTAGCGGGAGTCGGAAGACCCAGTACTTC. The encoded protein is CASSLWGSGSRKTQYF. The entire variable domain, with the rest obtained from reference TRBV28 and TRBJ2-5, is as follows: DVKVTQSSRYLVKRTGEKVFLECVQDMDHENMFWYRQDPGLGLRLIYFSYDVKMKEKGDIPEGYSVSREKKERFSLILESASTNQTSMYLCASSLWGSGSRKTQYFGPGTRLLVL.

The genes are TRBV2 and TRBJ1-1; no reliable D call. Looked up from germline, CDR1 is SNHLY and CDR2 is FYNNEI. The CDR3 extends over 13 amino acids. V was pared by 8 bases and J by 1 base, with 11 bases between. The DNA of the CDR3 is TGTGCCAGCTGCTTGGACGCGAACACTGAAGCTTTCTTT. It is translated as CASCLDANTEAFF. The full variable domain, completed using reference TRBV2 and TRBJ1-1, is EPEVTQTPSHQVTQMGQEVILRCVPISNHLYFYWYRQILGQKVEFLVSFYNNEISEKSEIFDDQFSVERPDGSNFTLKIRSTKLEDSAMYFCASCLDANTEAFFGQGTRLTVV.

In this sample, this clone turned up a few times. In DNA form, the CDR3 reads TGCGCCAGCAGCCTAGGGACTAGGGGTACCGGGGAGCTGTTTTTT. Translated: CASSLGTRGTGELFF. V is TRBV5-1 and J is TRBJ2-2; 8 nucleotides line up with TRBD2. The germline V gene has CDR1 SGHRS and CDR2 YFSETQ. This CDR3 comprises 15 residues. With V trimmed by 4 bases and J by 5 bases, 7 bases remained unmatched.

The CDR3 is CAIRGRDNEQFF. The CDR3 coding sequence is TGTGCCATCAGGGGCCGGGACAATGAGCAGTTCTTC. This chain uses TRBV10-3 with TRBJ2-1; no definite D call. This CDR3 is 12 amino acids long. Germline-derived CDR1 and CDR2 are ENHRY and SYGVKD. V dropped 6 bases and J dropped 5 bases, with 8 bases sitting between them.

J is TRBJ2-7 and V is TRBV6-6; D is unresolved. V lost 5 bases and J 3 bases, leaving 11 bases between the germline ends. Germline V CDR1 and CDR2: MNHNY, SVGAGI (reference sequence). CDR3 length: 13 amino acids. The CDR3 DNA reads TGTGCCAGCAGTACCACAGCATACTACGAGCAGTACTTC. Protein: CASSTTAYYEQYF.